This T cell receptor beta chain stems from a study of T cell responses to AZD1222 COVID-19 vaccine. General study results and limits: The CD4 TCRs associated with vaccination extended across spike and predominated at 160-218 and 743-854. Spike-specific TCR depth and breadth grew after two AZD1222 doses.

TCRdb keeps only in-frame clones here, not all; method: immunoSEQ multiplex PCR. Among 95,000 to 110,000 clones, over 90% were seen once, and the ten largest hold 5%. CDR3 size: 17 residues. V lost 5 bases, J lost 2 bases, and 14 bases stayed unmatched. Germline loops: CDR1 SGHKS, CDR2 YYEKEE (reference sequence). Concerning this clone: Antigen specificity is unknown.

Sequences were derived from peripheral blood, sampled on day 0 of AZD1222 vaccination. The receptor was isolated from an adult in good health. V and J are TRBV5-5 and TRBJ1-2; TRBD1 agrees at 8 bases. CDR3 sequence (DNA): TGTGCCAGCAGGCGATCCTCCGGGACAGGTATCAACTATGGCTACACCTTC. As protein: CASRRSSGTGINYGYTF.